The 7 T cell receptor beta chains listed next were all sequenced from one sample in a study of regulatory T cells in long-lasting Graves disease. Sample time point: newly diagnosed GD, antithyroid drugs for less than 3 months. There was RNA extracted from PBMCs, and the TCR library was made from it. Construction of the TCR beta libraries employed iRepertoire HTBI primers in conjunction with Arm-PCR of CDR3 regions. A single record per CDR3 protein comes from TCRdb applying MiXCR to the multiplex PCR reads. The sample shows over 500,000 distinct CDR3 sequences, 15% to 20% of them seen only once. The data also belong to a second study, concerning T cells in Graves' hyperthyroidism and ophthalmopathy.

The sample in question was peripheral blood mononuclear cells (PBMCs), obtained at new diagnosis, from a patient treated with antithyroid drugs. Source of these receptors: a woman aged 25-40 years with Graves disease.

This clonotype occurred many times. The gene calls are TRBV28 and TRBJ2-1; the D gene is possibly TRBD1 (5 bases). The length of the CDR3 is 15 residues. V lost 4 bases, J lost 1 base, and 11 bases lay in between. Germline assignment: CDR1 MDHEN and CDR2 SYDVKM. In nucleotides, the CDR3 is TGTGCCAGCAGTTCGGCAGGGATGTCCTACAATGAGCAGTTCTTC. It yields the protein CASSSAGMSYNEQFF.

The V gene is TRBV20-1, the J gene TRBJ1-5; 8 nucleotides line up with TRBD1. Germline loops: CDR1 DFQATT, CDR2 SNEGSKA (reference sequence). V lost 5 bases to trimming and J lost 7 bases; unmatched junction nucleotides: 13. This CDR3 spans 15 amino acids. The CDR3 loop is CSASDGQGWGQPQHF. Written as DNA, the CDR3 is TGCAGTGCTTCGGACGGACAGGGATGGGGCCAGCCCCAGCATTTT.

J is TRBJ2-7 and V is TRBV4-1; D may be TRBD2 (5 bases). Per germline, CDR1 MGHRA and CDR2 YSYEKL. Trimming stripped 1 base from V and 4 bases from J, with 20 bases between. The CDR3 has 17 residues. As DNA, the CDR3 is TGCGCCAGCAGCCAAGGAGCGGCTACGACCCCGCAGTACGAGCAGTACTTC. Translating it yields CASSQGAATTPQYEQYF.

This clonotype was counted at least ten times. This sequence joins TRBV20-1 and TRBJ2-1; D possibly corresponds to TRBD2 (6 bases). Germline loops: CDR1 DFQATT, CDR2 SNEGSKA (reference sequence). V shed 6 bases and J shed 4 bases, with 16 bases lying between them. The CDR3 is made up of 14 amino acids. The CDR3 sequence: CSAAGLAQYNEQFF. CDR3 nucleotide sequence: TGCAGTGCAGCCGGGCTAGCGCAGTACAATGAGCAGTTCTTC.

This rearrangement joins TRBV30 to TRBJ2-7; D is unclear. V lost 1 base, J lost 2 bases, and 9 bases lay in between. The germline CDR1 and CDR2 sequences are GTSNPN and SVGIG (reference sequence). The CDR3 extends over 13 amino acids. The CDR3 DNA follows: TGTGCCTGGAGTGGCCCTTGCCCCTACGAGCAGTACTTC. As protein: CAWSGPCPYEQYF.

This clonotype was seen only a few times. DNA of the CDR3: TGTGCCAGCAGGGACCCAGCGGGAGTCACAGATACGCAGTATTTT. Its protein is CASRDPAGVTDTQYF. V and J are TRBV6-1 and TRBJ2-3, with TRBD2 matching 8 bases. This CDR3 spans 15 amino acids. The V and J ends lost 6 bases and 2 bases, in that order; junction bases with no gene match: 7. Germline V gene sequence: CDR1 MNHNS, CDR2 SASEGT.

Turning to this clonotype: One end of the junction varies from germline; a read error may be responsible. The genes are TRBV5-1 and TRBJ2-1, with 15 bases fitting TRBD2. The CDR3 totals 13 residues. Germline CDR1 and CDR2: SGHRS and YFSETQ. The CDR3 DNA sequence: TGCGCCAGCAGTTACGGACTAGCGGGAGGGATGATCTTC. It codes for CASSYGLAGGMIF.